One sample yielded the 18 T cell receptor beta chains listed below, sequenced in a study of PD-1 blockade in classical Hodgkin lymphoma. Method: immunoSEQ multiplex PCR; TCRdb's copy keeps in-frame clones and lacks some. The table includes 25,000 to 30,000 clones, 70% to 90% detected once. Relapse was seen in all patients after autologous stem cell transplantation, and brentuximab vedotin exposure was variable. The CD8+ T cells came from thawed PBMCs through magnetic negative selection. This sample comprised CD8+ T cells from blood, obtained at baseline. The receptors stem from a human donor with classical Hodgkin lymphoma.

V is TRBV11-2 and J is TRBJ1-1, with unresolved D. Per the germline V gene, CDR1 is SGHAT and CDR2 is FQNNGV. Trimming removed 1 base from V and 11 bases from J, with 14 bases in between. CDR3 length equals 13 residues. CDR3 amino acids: CASSLGGRSGAFF. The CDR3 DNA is TGTGCCAGCAGCTTAGGGGGAAGGAGTGGGGCTTTCTTT.

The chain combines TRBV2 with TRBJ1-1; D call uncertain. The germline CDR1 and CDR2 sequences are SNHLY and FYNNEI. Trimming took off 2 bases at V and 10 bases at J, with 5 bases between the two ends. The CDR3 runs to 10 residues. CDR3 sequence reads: CASSERGAFF. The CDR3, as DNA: TGTGCCAGCAGTGAAAGAGGAGCTTTCTTT.

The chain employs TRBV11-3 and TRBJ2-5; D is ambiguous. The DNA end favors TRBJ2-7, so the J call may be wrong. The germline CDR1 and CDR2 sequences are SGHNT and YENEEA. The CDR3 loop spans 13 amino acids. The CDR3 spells CASSIAHSYEQYF. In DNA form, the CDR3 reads TGTGCCAGCAGCATAGCCCACTCTTACGAGCAGTACTTC.

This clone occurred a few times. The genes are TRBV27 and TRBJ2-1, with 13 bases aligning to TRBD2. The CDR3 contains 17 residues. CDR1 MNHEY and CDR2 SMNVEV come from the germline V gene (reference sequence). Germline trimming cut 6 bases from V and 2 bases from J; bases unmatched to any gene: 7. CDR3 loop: CASRTLAGGPTYNEQFF. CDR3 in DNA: TGTGCCAGCAGGACACTAGCGGGAGGGCCGACCTACAATGAGCAGTTCTTC.

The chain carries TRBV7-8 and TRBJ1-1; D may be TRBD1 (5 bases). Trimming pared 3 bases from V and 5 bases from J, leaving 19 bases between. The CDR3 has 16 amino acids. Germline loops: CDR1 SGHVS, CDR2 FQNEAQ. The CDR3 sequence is CASSFGGESAFTEAFF. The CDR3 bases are TGTGCCAGCAGCTTTGGGGGGGAGAGCGCGTTTACTGAAGCTTTCTTT.

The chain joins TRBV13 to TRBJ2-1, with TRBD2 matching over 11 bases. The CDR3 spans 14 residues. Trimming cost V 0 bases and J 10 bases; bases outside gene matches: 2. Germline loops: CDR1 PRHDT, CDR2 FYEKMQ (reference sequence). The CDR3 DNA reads TGTGCCAGCAGCTTAGGACTAGCGGGGGACGAGCAGTTCTTC. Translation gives CASSLGLAGDEQFF.

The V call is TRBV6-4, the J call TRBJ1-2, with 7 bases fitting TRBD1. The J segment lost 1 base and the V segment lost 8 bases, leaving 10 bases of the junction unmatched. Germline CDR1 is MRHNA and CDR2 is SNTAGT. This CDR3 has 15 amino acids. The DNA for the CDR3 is TGTGCCAGCTCCGACGGAACAGGGGTTAACTATGGCTACACCTTC. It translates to CASSDGTGVNYGYTF.

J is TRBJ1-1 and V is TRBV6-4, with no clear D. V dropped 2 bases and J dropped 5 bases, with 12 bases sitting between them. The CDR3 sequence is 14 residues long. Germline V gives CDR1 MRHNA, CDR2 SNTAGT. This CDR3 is CASSDEEGGTEAFF. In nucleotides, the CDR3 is TGTGCCAGCAGTGACGAAGAGGGAGGGACTGAAGCTTTCTTT.

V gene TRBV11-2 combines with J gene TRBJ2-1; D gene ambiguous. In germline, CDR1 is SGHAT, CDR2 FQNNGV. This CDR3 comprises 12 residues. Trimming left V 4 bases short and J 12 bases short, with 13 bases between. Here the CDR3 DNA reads TGTGCCAGCAGCTCCCCGCCACGTGGGCAGTTCTTC. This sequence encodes CASSSPPRGQFF.

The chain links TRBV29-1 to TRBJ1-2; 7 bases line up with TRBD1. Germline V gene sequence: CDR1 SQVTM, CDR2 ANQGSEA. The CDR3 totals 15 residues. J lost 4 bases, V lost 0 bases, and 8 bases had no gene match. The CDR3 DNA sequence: TGCAGCGTTGAAGATCAGGGGGGAGTAGGCTATGGCTACACCTTC. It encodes CSVEDQGGVGYGYTF. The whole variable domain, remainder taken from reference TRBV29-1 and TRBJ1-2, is SAVISQKPSRDICQRGTSLTIQCQVDSQVTMMFWYRQQPGQSLTLIATANQGSEATYESGFVIDKFPISRPNLTFSTLTVSNMSPEDSSIYLCSVEDQGGVGYGYTFGSGTRLTVV.

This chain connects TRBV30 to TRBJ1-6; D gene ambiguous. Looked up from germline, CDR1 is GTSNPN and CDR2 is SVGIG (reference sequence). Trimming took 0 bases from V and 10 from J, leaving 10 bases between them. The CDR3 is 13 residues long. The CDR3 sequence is CAWSVLVESPLHF. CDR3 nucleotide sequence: TGTGCCTGGAGTGTACTGGTCGAGTCACCCCTCCACTTT.

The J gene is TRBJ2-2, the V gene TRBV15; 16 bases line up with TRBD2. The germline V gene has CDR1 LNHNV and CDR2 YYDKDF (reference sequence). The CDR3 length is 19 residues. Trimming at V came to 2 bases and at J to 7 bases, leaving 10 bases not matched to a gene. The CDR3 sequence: CATSRPGLAGGPFLGELFF. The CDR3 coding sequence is TGTGCCACCAGCAGACCGGGACTAGCGGGAGGGCCCTTCCTCGGGGAGCTGTTTTTT. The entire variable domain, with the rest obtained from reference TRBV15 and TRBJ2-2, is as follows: DAMVIQNPRYQVTQFGKPVTLSCSQTLNHNVMYWYQQKSSQAPKLLFHYYDKDFNNEADTPDNFQSRRPNTSFCFLDIRSPGLGDTAMYLCATSRPGLAGGPFLGELFFGEGSRLTVL.

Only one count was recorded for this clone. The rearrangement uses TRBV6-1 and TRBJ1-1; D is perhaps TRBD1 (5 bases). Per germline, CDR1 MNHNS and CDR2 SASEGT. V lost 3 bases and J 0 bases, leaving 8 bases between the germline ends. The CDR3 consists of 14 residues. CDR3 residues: CASSDQGLNTEAFF. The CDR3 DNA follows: TGTGCCAGCAGTGACCAGGGTCTGAACACTGAAGCTTTCTTT.

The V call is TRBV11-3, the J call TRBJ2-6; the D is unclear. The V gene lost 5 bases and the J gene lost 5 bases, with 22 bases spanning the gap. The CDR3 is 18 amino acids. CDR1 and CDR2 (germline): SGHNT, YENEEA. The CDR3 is CASSPGSSRQSRANVLTF. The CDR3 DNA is TGTGCCAGCAGCCCGGGCTCATCTCGACAAAGTCGGGCCAACGTCCTGACTTTC.

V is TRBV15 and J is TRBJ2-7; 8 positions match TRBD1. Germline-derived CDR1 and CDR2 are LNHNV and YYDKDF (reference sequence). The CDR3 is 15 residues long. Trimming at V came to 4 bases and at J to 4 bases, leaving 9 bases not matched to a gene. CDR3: CATSIRRDRIYEQYF. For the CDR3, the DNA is TGTGCCACCAGCATCAGGAGGGACAGGATTTACGAGCAGTACTTC.

In DNA form, the CDR3 reads TGTGCCAGCAGTTTTGTAGGGACAGGGGGTGAGTTTGATGGCTACACCTTC. This translates into CASSFVGTGGEFDGYTF. This rearrangement joins TRBV27 to TRBJ1-2; 11 nucleotides align to TRBD1. The CDR3 contains 17 residues. The V gene's germline CDR1 is MNHEY and CDR2 SMNVEV (reference sequence). The V and J ends lost 3 bases and 6 bases, in that order; junction bases with no gene match: 12.

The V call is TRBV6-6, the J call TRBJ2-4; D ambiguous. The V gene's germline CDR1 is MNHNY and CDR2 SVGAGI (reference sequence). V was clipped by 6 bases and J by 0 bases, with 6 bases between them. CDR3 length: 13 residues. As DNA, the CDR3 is TGTGCCAGCAGCCCCCTAGCCAAAAACATTCAGTACTTC. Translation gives CASSPLAKNIQYF.

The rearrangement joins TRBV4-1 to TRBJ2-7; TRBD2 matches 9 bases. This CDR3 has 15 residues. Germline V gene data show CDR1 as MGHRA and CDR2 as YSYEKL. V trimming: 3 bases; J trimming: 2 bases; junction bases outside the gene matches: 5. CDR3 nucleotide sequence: TGCGCCAGCAGCCATTTAGCGGGAGCTACCTACGAGCAGTACTTC. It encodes CASSHLAGATYEQYF.